The 32 T cell receptor beta chains below were found in one sample sequenced in a study of human T cells and chemical hapten exposure. TCRdb itself ran the RACE reads through MiXCR, one entry per CDR3 protein. Of 350,000 to 400,000 distinct CDR3 sequences in the sample, more than 5% are singletons; the top ten hold about 5.6%. The time point: patch test 2, 6 weeks after DPC sensitization. Described treatment: therapeutic diphenylcyclopropenone sensitization with weekly scalp DPC. The input for sequencing was whole blood, taken in connection with sensitization to the hapten diphenylcyclopropenone (DPC). All receptors come from a woman between 18 and 30 years old with alopecia areata. Some clones in this sample may be carry-over from other donors' samples.

This clonotype occurred many times. The J gene is TRBJ1-2, the V gene TRBV10-3, with D perhaps matching TRBD1 (5 bases). Trimming pared 10 bases from V and 0 bases from J, leaving 12 bases between. The CDR3 has 13 residues. Germline loops: CDR1 ENHRY, CDR2 SYGVKD. The CDR3 spells CATSQGTNYGYTF. The CDR3 DNA reads as TGTGCCACCTCGCAGGGTACTAACTATGGCTACACCTTC.

The CDR3 sequence: CASARTENYLNTGELFF. The CDR3 nucleotides read TGTGCCAGCGCTAGGACGGAGAATTATTTGAACACCGGGGAGCTGTTTTTT. The J gene is TRBJ2-2, the V gene TRBV5-4; D unclear. The CDR3 loop spans 17 amino acids. Trimming removed 7 bases from V and 1 base from J, with 20 bases in between. Germline V gives CDR1 SGHNT, CDR2 YYREEE (reference sequence).

J is TRBJ2-5 and V is TRBV6-5; D perhaps matches TRBD2 (6 bases). Germline CDR1 and CDR2: MNHEY and SVGAGI. V lost 2 bases and J lost 1, with 8 bases in between. There are 14 residues in the CDR3. The CDR3 DNA reads TGTGCCAGCAGTTACGGAGGGCTCCAAGAGACCCAGTACTTC. Translating gives CASSYGGLQETQYF.

The chain has TRBV3-1 and TRBJ2-7; unclear D gene. Trimming pared 2 bases from V and 0 bases from J, leaving 8 bases between. CDR1 LGHDT and CDR2 YNNKEL come from the germline V gene (reference sequence). The CDR3 extends over 14 amino acids. CDR3: CASSQFDTSYEQYF. CDR3 bases: TGTGCCAGCAGCCAATTTGACACCTCCTACGAGCAGTACTTC.

This clonotype was observed a few times. V usage is TRBV18 and J usage is TRBJ1-2; D unresolved. V was shortened by 3 bases and J by 3 bases, with 14 bases between the two germline ends. CDR1 and CDR2 from the germline V gene are KGHSH and LQKENI. CDR3 length: 15 amino acids. The CDR3 nucleotides are TGTGCCAGCTCACCCCCATCCGGGTCAGACTATGGCTACACCTTC. This codes for CASSPPSGSDYGYTF. The variable domain in full, with the rest retrieved from reference TRBV18 and TRBJ1-2, is NAGVMQNPRHLVRRRGQEARLRCSPMKGHSHVYWYRQLPEEGLKFMVYLQKENIIDESGMPKERFSAEFPKEGPSILRIQQVVRGDSAAYFCASSPPSGSDYGYTFGSGTRLTVV.

The chain is built from TRBV18 and TRBJ2-1; 8 nucleotides line up with TRBD2. V lost 2 bases and J lost 7; bases outside the gene matches: 4. Germline CDR1 reads KGHSH; CDR2 reads LQKENI. The CDR3 spans 14 residues. In DNA form, the CDR3 reads TGTGCCAGCTCACCAGGGACTAGAGGTAATGAGCAGTTCTTC. Its translation is CASSPGTRGNEQFF.

This clonotype was seen repeatedly, ten times or more. This rearrangement joins TRBV10-3 to TRBJ1-2, with D maybe TRBD1 (6 bases). Trimming took off 4 bases at V and 3 bases at J, with 9 bases between the two ends. The CDR3 has 13 amino acids. CDR1 and CDR2 from the germline V gene are ENHRY and SYGVKD. The CDR3 is CAISGTEDYGYTF. CDR3 sequence (DNA): TGTGCCATCAGTGGGACAGAAGACTATGGCTACACCTTC.

There are many counts of this clonotype. The J gene is TRBJ1-1, the V gene TRBV7-8; unclear D gene. CDR1 is SGHVS and CDR2 is FQNEAQ in the germline V gene. This CDR3 spans 12 amino acids. Trimming cost V 1 base and J 8 bases, with 8 bases left between them. The DNA for the CDR3 is TGTGCCAGCAGCTTAGTTCCGGGGGAAGCTTTCTTT. Encoded protein: CASSLVPGEAFF. Together with reference TRBV7-8 and TRBJ1-1, the CDR3 gives the full variable domain: GAGVSQSPRYKVAKRGQDVALRCDPISGHVSLFWYQQALGQGPEFLTYFQNEAQLDKSGLPSDRFFAERPEGSVSTLKIQRTQQEDSAVYLCASSLVPGEAFFGQGTRLTVV.

This clonotype was seen a handful of times. The chain joins TRBV20-1 to TRBJ1-1; D is unclear. V lost 6 bases and J 0 bases, leaving 14 bases between the germline ends. The CDR3 has 14 amino acids. Germline V gene data show CDR1 as DFQATT and CDR2 as SNEGSKA (reference sequence). The CDR3 is CSADRLDMNTEAFF. The DNA for the CDR3 is TGCAGTGCCGACCGGCTCGATATGAACACTGAAGCTTTCTTT.

This clonotype has only a few counts. V and J are TRBV6-1 and TRBJ2-5; possible D gene TRBD1, 6 bases. Germline V gives CDR1 MNHNS, CDR2 SASEGT. The CDR3 is 14 amino acids. The V end lost 6 bases, the J end lost 1 base, and 12 bases lay between the germline ends. The CDR3 nucleotides read TGTGCCAGCAGAAACACAGGGTCCCAAGAGACCCAGTACTTC. It codes for CASRNTGSQETQYF.

This clonotype was detected ten times or more. The rearrangement joins TRBV7-8 to TRBJ2-1; 10 bases are shared with TRBD2. Trimming took 5 bases from V and 4 from J; bases not matched to a gene: 5. CDR1 SGHVS and CDR2 FQNEAQ come from the germline V gene. The CDR3 is 15 residues long. The DNA of the CDR3 is TGTGCCAGCAGCACTTTTAGCGGGGGGTACAATGAGCAGTTCTTC. The encoded protein is CASSTFSGGYNEQFF.

This clonotype has a handful of counts. V gene TRBV3-1 combines with J gene TRBJ1-2; D gene unclear. Germline CDR1 and CDR2: LGHDT and YNNKEL (reference sequence). The CDR3 covers 14 residues. Trimming cost V 1 base and J 4 bases, with 10 bases left between them. The CDR3 region is CASSQGELGYGYTF. The CDR3 DNA is TGTGCCAGCAGCCAAGGGGAACTAGGCTATGGCTACACCTTC.

This clonotype has just one count. The chain uses TRBV20-1 and TRBJ1-4; 7 bases are shared with TRBD1. V gave up 3 bases and J gave up 3 bases; unmatched junction bases: 10. This CDR3 has 16 residues. The germline CDR1 and CDR2 sequences are DFQATT and SNEGSKA (reference sequence). The CDR3, as DNA: TGCAGTGCTAGGTCATCAGGGGGGACAGCTAATGAAAAACTGTTTTTT. This codes for CSARSSGGTANEKLFF.

A few counts support this clonotype. The V call is TRBV9, the J call TRBJ1-2; 7 positions agree with TRBD1. This CDR3 has 15 residues. Losses at the gene ends were 3 bases for V and 5 bases for J; bases not matched to a gene: 10. CDR1 and CDR2 (germline): SGDLS, YYNGEE. CDR3 nucleotides: TGTGCCAGCAGCGCCTCTGGACAGGCGATATATGGCTACACCTTC. Encoded protein: CASSASGQAIYGYTF.

The CDR3 DNA follows: TGTGCCAGCAGTGCAGGTTATGGCTACACCTTC. Translated, it gives CASSAGYGYTF. The chain employs TRBV25-1 and TRBJ1-2; D is uncertain. CDR3 length: 11 residues. Germline V gene sequence: CDR1 MGHDK, CDR2 SYGVNS. The V end lost 4 bases, the J end lost 5 bases, and 5 bases lay between the germline ends.

This clonotype is categorized as medium-sized. J is TRBJ2-7 and V is TRBV5-5; 7 nucleotides agree with TRBD1. The CDR3 runs 15 residues. J gave up 3 bases and V 0 bases, and 6 bases lay outside the gene matches. Germline V lookup: CDR1 SGHKS, CDR2 YYEKEE (reference sequence). CDR3 protein: CASSLAVRTGYEQYF. The CDR3 DNA is TGTGCCAGCAGCTTGGCTGTCCGGACAGGCTACGAGCAGTACTTC. The full variable domain, rest sourced from reference TRBV5-5 and TRBJ2-7, is DAGVTQSPTHLIKTRGQQVTLRCSPISGHKSVSWYQQVLGQGPQFIFQYYEKEERGRGNFPDRFSARQFPNYSSELNVNALLLGDSALYLCASSLAVRTGYEQYFGPGTRLTVT.

This clonotype has at least ten counts. The chain is built from TRBV4-1 and TRBJ1-2, with 8 bases matching TRBD1. The CDR3 has 15 residues. The junction had 5 bases not matched to a gene; V was cut back by 3 bases and J by 2 bases. Germline CDR1 reads MGHRA; CDR2 reads YSYEKL. CDR3 bases: TGCGCCAGCAGCCAGCCAACAGGGGGAAACTATGGCTACACCTTC. Translating gives CASSQPTGGNYGYTF.

Many counts were recorded for this clonotype. The chain links TRBV20-1 to TRBJ1-2; unclear D gene. The germline V gene has CDR1 DFQATT and CDR2 SNEGSKA (reference sequence). Deletions cut 5 bases from V and 5 bases from J, with 9 bases between. There are 11 residues in the CDR3. The CDR3 here is CSAHFGYGYTF. The CDR3 DNA reads as TGCAGTGCTCACTTCGGGTATGGCTACACCTTC.

This clonotype was found many times. This sequence joins TRBV5-4 and TRBJ1-5; D is ambiguous. Germline V lookup: CDR1 SGHNT, CDR2 YYREEE (reference sequence). Trimming left V 4 bases short and J 10 bases short, with 9 bases between. CDR3 length: 11 amino acids. CDR3 nucleotide sequence: TGTGCCAGCAGCCCGCTAATCCCCCAGCATTTT. This codes for CASSPLIPQHF.

This clonotype was observed a few times. The chain carries TRBV18 and TRBJ2-3, with TRBD1 identical over 7 bases. This CDR3 contains 15 residues. V shed 5 bases, J shed 4 bases, and the junction held 9 bases outside the gene matches. Germline CDR1 and CDR2: KGHSH and LQKENI. CDR3 amino acids: CASSTRDSRSDTQYF. The CDR3 DNA is TGTGCCAGCTCAACACGGGACAGCCGATCAGATACGCAGTATTTT.

This clonotype has just a few counts. The rearrangement links TRBV11-2 to TRBJ2-6; possible D gene TRBD2, 5 bases. Germline CDR1 reads SGHAT; CDR2 reads FQNNGV. This CDR3 comprises 14 residues. V dropped 2 bases and J dropped 10 bases, with 12 bases sitting between them. CDR3 residues: CASSLSAGRNVLTF. In DNA, the CDR3 is TGTGCCAGCAGCTTATCTGCGGGCAGAAACGTCCTGACTTTC.

This clonotype was detected a few times. The gene calls are TRBV7-8 and TRBJ1-2; D unresolved. Germline assignment: CDR1 SGHVS and CDR2 FQNEAQ. This CDR3 region has 13 residues. The V gene lost 5 bases and the J gene lost 1 base, with 8 bases spanning the gap. Here the CDR3 reads CASSRSSNYGYTF. CDR3 sequence (DNA): TGTGCCAGCAGCCGCTCCAGTAACTATGGCTACACCTTC.

This clonotype was observed a few times. V gene TRBV5-1 combines with J gene TRBJ2-1; the match to TRBD1 covers 8 bases. The CDR3 is 17 amino acids. The germline gives CDR1 SGHRS, CDR2 YFSETQ. The trim removed 0 bases at V and 3 bases at J, leaving 8 bases unmatched. CDR3 sequence reads: CASSLGDGTGLYNEQFF. The CDR3 DNA reads as TGCGCCAGCAGCTTGGGGGACGGGACAGGCCTCTACAATGAGCAGTTCTTC.

The sample holds a few counts of this clonotype. The chain uses TRBV7-9 and TRBJ2-5; 9 positions agree with TRBD1. Trimming took 5 bases from V and 2 from J; bases not matched to a gene: 9. Germline V gene sequence: CDR1 SEHNR, CDR2 FQNEAQ (reference sequence). The CDR3 length is 16 residues. CDR3 amino acids: CASSPWTGASQETQYF. The CDR3 bases are TGTGCCAGCAGCCCTTGGACAGGGGCCTCTCAAGAGACCCAGTACTTC.

This clonotype was detected ten times or more. The chain recombines TRBV6-1 with TRBJ1-4, with TRBD1 matching over 7 bases. The CDR3 contains 14 residues. V gave up 5 bases and J gave up 2 bases; unmatched junction bases: 2. The germline V gene encodes CDR1 MNHNS and CDR2 SASEGT. For the CDR3, the DNA is TGTGCCAGCAGTATGACAGGGACTAATGAAAAACTGTTTTTT. Translated: CASSMTGTNEKLFF.

This clonotype was detected ten times or more. This rearrangement joins TRBV6-1 to TRBJ1-1, with unresolved D. V lost 8 bases and J lost 6, with 13 bases in between. The germline V gene encodes CDR1 MNHNS and CDR2 SASEGT. The CDR3 has 12 residues. The CDR3 sequence: CASPSMVAEAFF. DNA of the CDR3: TGTGCCAGCCCATCCATGGTGGCTGAAGCTTTCTTT.

The J gene is TRBJ2-3, the V gene TRBV20-1; D remains ambiguous. Trimming removed 3 bases at V and 2 bases at J, with 12 bases between. The germline gives CDR1 DFQATT, CDR2 SNEGSKA (reference sequence). This CDR3 has 14 residues. CDR3 DNA sequence: TGCAGTGCTAGTAGAGGCAGTAACACAGATACGCAGTATTTT. Its translation is CSASRGSNTDTQYF.

This clonotype was seen many times. The rearrangement joins TRBV24-1 to TRBJ1-6, with TRBD1 identical over 9 bases. Unmatched junction bases numbered 8, after V lost 5 bases and J lost 7 bases. Germline assignment: CDR1 KGHDR and CDR2 SFDVKD. The CDR3 length is 16 residues. Here the CDR3 reads CATSGATGTGNSPLHF. CDR3 in DNA: TGTGCCACCAGTGGTGCTACCGGGACAGGGAATTCACCCCTCCACTTT.

This clonotype was seen ten or more times. The chain carries TRBV28 and TRBJ1-5; the match to TRBD1 covers 7 bases. Losses at the gene ends were 4 bases for V and 5 bases for J; bases not matched to a gene: 8. This CDR3 region has 15 residues. Germline CDR1 is MDHEN and CDR2 is SYDVKM. CDR3 amino acids: CASSSRDRYYQPQHF. CDR3 coding DNA: TGTGCCAGCAGTTCTCGGGACAGATACTATCAGCCCCAGCATTTT.

V gene TRBV6-2 or TRBV6-3 combines with J gene TRBJ2-1; 8 nucleotides align to TRBD2. CDR3 length: 13 residues. With 4 bases clipped from V and 8 bases from J, the junction kept 4 bases outside the gene matches. Germline V gene sequence: CDR1 MNHEY, CDR2 SVGEGT. The CDR3 bases are TGTGCCAGCAGTTCTGCGGGGGGCGATGAGCAGTTCTTC. Translated: CASSSAGGDEQFF.

In its sample, this clonotype was seen a few times. The chain carries TRBV12-3 or TRBV12-4 and TRBJ2-5; 7 positions agree with TRBD1. V trimming: 5 bases; J trimming: 6 bases; junction bases outside the gene matches: 9. The CDR3 loop spans 14 amino acids. The CDR3 region is CASSLQTGLKTQYF. The CDR3 DNA sequence: TGTGCCAGCAGTCTCCAGACAGGGTTGAAGACCCAGTACTTC.

The sample holds many counts of this clonotype. The genes are TRBV7-3 and TRBJ1-4; tentative D call: TRBD1 (5 bases). The germline V gene has CDR1 SGHTA and CDR2 FQGTGA. V gave up 1 base and J gave up 6 bases, with 6 bases separating them. The CDR3 spans 13 residues. For the CDR3, the DNA is TGTGCCAGCAGCTTAAGCAGGGATGAAAAACTGTTTTTT. It encodes CASSLSRDEKLFF.